These T cell receptor beta chains were read from a single sample in a study of shared T cell receptors in the human thymus. Using immunoSEQ multiplex PCR, the repertoire was profiled, and TCRdb retains in-frame clones only, with some absent. The sample includes about 710,000 clones, around 87% seen only once; the top ten take 0.0094%. This sample was also put to use in a study of human thymus T cells.

Specimen: thymocytes. The receptors shown here come from a boy under two years old with a congenital heart defect. CDR3s include the opening cysteine and the closing phenylalanine or tryptophan. The order of the fields is clone size, D gene, V gene, J gene, CDR3 DNA, CDR3 protein. D genes are given only for firm matches. The size entry is marked missing in some rows and otherwise reads once, few, many or a size class.

>.|.|TRBV7-9|TRBJ2-1
TGTGCCAGCCCGGACGGGGATTCCTACAATGAGCAGTTCTTC
CASPDGDSYNEQFF
>.|TRBD1|TRBV30|TRBJ1-2
TGTGCCTGGAGTCAACCCCACCGGGACAGGGGGCTCTATGGCTACACCTTC
CAWSQPHRDRGLYGYTF
>.|.|TRBV30|TRBJ2-1
TGTGCCTGGAGTGCCACCCCCCGGGGTAGCGCCCCGAGGAGCTCCTACAATGAGCAGTTCTTC
CAWSATPRGSAPRSSYNEQFF
>.|TRBD2|TRBV28|TRBJ2-5
TGTGCCAGCAGGAAGGGACTAGCGGGGGGATATAAGACCCAGTACTTC
CASRKGLAGGYKTQYF
>.|.|TRBV28|TRBJ1-1
TGTGCCAGCAGAGGAGAGGAGCAGGCTTTCTTT
CASRGEEQAFF
>.|.|TRBV15|TRBJ1-4
TGTGCCACCAGCAGAGATCGGGGTGAGGAAAAACTGTTTTTT
CATSRDRGEEKLFF
>.|.|TRBV28|TRBJ1-1
TGTGCCAGCAGTTTATTTTTCCAGGGGAACACTGAAGCTTTCTTT
CASSLFFQGNTEAFF
>.|TRBD1|TRBV6-1|TRBJ2-7
TGTGCCAGTCCAACAGGGGGTCCCCCCTACGAGCAGTACTTC
CASPTGGPPYEQYF
>few|.|TRBV6-6|TRBJ2-7
TGTGCCAGCAGTTCAACAAAATACGAGCAGTACTTC
CASSSTKYEQYF
>.|.|TRBV12-5|TRBJ2-3
TGTGCTAGTGGTTTAGGGGGTCCAATAGCAGATACGCAGTATTTT
CASGLGGPIADTQYF
>.|TRBD2|TRBV28|TRBJ2-7
TGTGCCAGCAGCCTACTTACGGGACTAGCGGGCTACGAGCAGTACTTC
CASSLLTGLAGYEQYF
>.|.|TRBV28|TRBJ1-2
TGTGCCAGCAGTTCTCTCAGGGCGTATGGCTACACCTTC
CASSSLRAYGYTF
>.|TRBD1|TRBV2|TRBJ2-7
TGTGCCAGCAACCGCACGGTACCGGGACAGAGCTCCTACGAGCAGTACTTC
CASNRTVPGQSSYEQYF
>.|.|TRBV6-5|TRBJ2-2
TGTGCCAGCAGTTACTCGAGGAACATAGGGGAGCTGTTTTTT
CASSYSRNIGELFF
>.|TRBD1|TRBV6-6|TRBJ2-3
TGTGCCAGCCACAGGGGTTGGTCAGATACGCAGTATTTT
CASHRGWSDTQYF
>.|TRBD1|TRBV9|TRBJ1-2
TGTGCCAGCAGCGTAGAGGCAGGGGGGAACTATGGCTACACCTTC
CASSVEAGGNYGYTF
>.|TRBD1|TRBV5-4|TRBJ2-7
TGTGCCAGCAGCTTCTTCGGTAACGGGACAGGGATTTCCTACGAGCAGTACTTC
CASSFFGNGTGISYEQYF
>.|TRBD2|TRBV7-2|TRBJ2-7
TGTGCCAGCAGCCCTGGGGAGGGCTGGGGTTGGGCTTTGGACTTC
CASSPGEGWGWALDF
>.|TRBD2|TRBV9|TRBJ2-3
TGTGCCAGCAGCGCGGGACTAGCGGGAACAGATACGCAGTATTTT
CASSAGLAGTDTQYF
>.|.|TRBV28|TRBJ2-6
TGTGCCAGCAGTTTAGTGGCCCTCTCTGGGGCCAACGTCCTGACTTTC
CASSLVALSGANVLTF
>.|.|TRBV9|TRBJ1-1
TGTGCCAGCAGTCGGCCGGGACTAAACACTGAAGCTTTCTTT
CASSRPGLNTEAFF
>.|.|TRBV10-3|TRBJ2-2
TGTGCCATCAGTCTCTCTAAAATGAACACCGGGGAGCTGTTTTTT
CAISLSKMNTGELFF
>.|.|TRBV4-2|TRBJ1-5
TGTGCCAGCAGCCATTATAACAGAAAAAATCAGCCCCAGCATTTT
CASSHYNRKNQPQHF
>.|TRBD1|TRBV28|TRBJ1-1
TGTGCCAGCAGTTTCAATGCGGACAGGGGCGTCACTGAAGCTTTCTTT
CASSFNADRGVTEAFF
>.|.|TRBV11-2|TRBJ2-2
TGTGCCAGCAGCGACTCGGGAGAACGTGGGGCCGCGAACACCGGGGAGCTGTTTTTT
CASSDSGERGAANTGELFF
>.|TRBD2|TRBV27|TRBJ2-7
TGTGCCAGCAGTGGGGGACTAGCGGGTCCCAACGAGCAGTACTTC
CASSGGLAGPNEQYF
>.|.|TRBV5-4|TRBJ2-7
TGTGCCAGCAGCTTGGGGCGGGTTTCCTACGAGCAGTACTTC
CASSLGRVSYEQYF
>.|TRBD1|TRBV9|TRBJ1-2
TGTGCCAGCAGCGCATCCGGGACAGGCGCCTATGGCTACACCTTC
CASSASGTGAYGYTF
>.|TRBD1|TRBV23-1|TRBJ1-5
TGCGCCAGCAGTCAGTTATCCACGGGACAGGGACATCAGCCCCAGCATTTT
CASSQLSTGQGHQPQHF
>.|.|TRBV6-1|TRBJ1-1
TGTGCCAGCAGTGAAGGTAGGGGCCCCTGGGGAGCTTTCTTT
CASSEGRGPWGAFF
>few|.|TRBV7-6|TRBJ1-3
TGTGCCAGCAGCTTACGGAGCTCTGGAAACACCATATATTTT
CASSLRSSGNTIYF
>.|TRBD1|TRBV30|TRBJ2-3
TGTGCCTGGATAGTGGGCAGGGGGCGCCCCGATACGCAGTATTTT
CAWIVGRGRPDTQYF
>.|TRBD2|TRBV5-4|TRBJ2-5
TGTGCCAGCAGCCGGACTAGCGGGGGGGAAGAGACCCAGTACTTC
CASSRTSGGEETQYF
>.|TRBD1|TRBV28|TRBJ2-7
TGTGCCAGCAGTCCAGAAACCGAACAGGGGGTTCACCCTTACGAGCAGTACTTC
CASSPETEQGVHPYEQYF
>.|.|TRBV15|TRBJ2-1
TGTGCCACCAGCAGGAAAGTCGGGGGGACAAACAATGAGCAGTTCTTC
CATSRKVGGTNNEQFF
>.|TRBD1|TRBV30|TRBJ1-2
TGTGCCTGGACCGGGGACAGGGAGGGCTATGGCTACACCTTC
CAWTGDREGYGYTF
>few|.|TRBV7-8|TRBJ1-2
TGTGCCAGCAGCTTAGGTCCGAGTCATAGCTATGGCTACACCTTC
CASSLGPSHSYGYTF
>.|.|TRBV15|TRBJ2-2
TGTGCCACCAGCAGGCAGGGAAAAAACACCGGGGAGCTGTTTTTT
CATSRQGKNTGELFF
>.|TRBD2|TRBV27|TRBJ2-7
TGTGCCAGCAGTTTCAGGACTAGCGGGTGTCACGAGCAGTACTTC
CASSFRTSGCHEQYF
>.|TRBD1|TRBV18|TRBJ1-1
TGTGCCAGCTCACCACCGTATAAGACAGGGAGCACTGAAGCTTTCTTT
CASSPPYKTGSTEAFF
>.|.|TRBV6-5|TRBJ1-2
TGTGCCAGCAGCACGCGGGACCCCTATGGCTACACCTTC
CASSTRDPYGYTF
>.|TRBD2|TRBV4-1|TRBJ2-3
TGCGCCAGCAGCCAAGATCCGTTTAAGAATAGCGGGGGTCACACAGATACGCAGTATTTT
CASSQDPFKNSGGHTDTQYF